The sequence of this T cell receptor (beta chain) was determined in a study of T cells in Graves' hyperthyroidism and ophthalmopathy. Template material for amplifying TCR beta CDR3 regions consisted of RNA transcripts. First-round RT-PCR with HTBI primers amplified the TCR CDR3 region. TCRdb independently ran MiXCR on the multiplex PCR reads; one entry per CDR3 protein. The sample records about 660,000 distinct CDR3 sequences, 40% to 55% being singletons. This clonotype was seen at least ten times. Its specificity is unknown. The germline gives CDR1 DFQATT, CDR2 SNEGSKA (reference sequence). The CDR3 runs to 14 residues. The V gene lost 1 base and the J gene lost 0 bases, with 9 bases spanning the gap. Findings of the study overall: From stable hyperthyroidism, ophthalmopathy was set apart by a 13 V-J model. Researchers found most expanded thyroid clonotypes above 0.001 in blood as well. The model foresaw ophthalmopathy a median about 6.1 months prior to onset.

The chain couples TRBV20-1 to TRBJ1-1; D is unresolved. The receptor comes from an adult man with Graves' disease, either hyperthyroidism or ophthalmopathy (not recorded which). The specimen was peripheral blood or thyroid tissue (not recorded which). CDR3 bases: TGCAGTGCTAGAGCCAGCGAGGTGAACACTGAAGCTTTCTTT. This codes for CSARASEVNTEAFF.